The source of this TCR beta chain is a study of breast tumors, draining lymph nodes, adjacent tissues. Whole-study results and caveats: Tumor repertoires ranked between lymph nodes and nontumor tissue in diversity, with V and J gene preferences. Tumor and nontumor repertoires were significantly more similar in luminal-like than in basal-like breast cancer. Findings are consistent with lymph node origin and intratumoral expansion of most tumor T cells.

TCRdb independently ran MiXCR on the multiplex PCR reads; one entry per CDR3 protein. This sample has around 66,000 distinct CDR3 sequences, with 40% to 55% found just once. On this clonotype: Its antigen is undetermined.

The sequenced sample consisted of breast tumor tissue. This clonotype was obtained from a female donor with breast cancer. Some clones in this sample may be carry-over from other donors' samples.

CDR3 sequence reads: CASGLGGLEAFF. The CDR3 DNA reads as TGTGCTAGTGGTTTAGGGGGCTTGGAAGCTTTCTTT. This chain uses TRBV12-5 with TRBJ1-1, with 7 bases aligning to TRBD1. Germline CDR1 reads LGHNT; CDR2 reads FRNRAP. This CDR3 region has 12 residues. J gave up 8 bases and V 3 bases, and 3 bases lay outside the gene matches.